The rows below give T cell receptor beta chains drawn from one sample of a study of cytomegalovirus exposure and HLA in healthy donors. Only in-frame clones appear in the TCRdb table, and some are missing; sequencing was by immunoSEQ multiplex PCR. The table records 150,000 or so clones, 60% to 80% of them present only once. The sample comprised PBMCs. The receptors shown here come from a man aged 18 to 35 in good health and CMV-seropositive. CDR3s include the opening cysteine and the closing phenylalanine or tryptophan. D genes are given only for firm matches. Clone size appears in some rows only: once, few, many, or a class for an expanded clone.

d_call	clone_size	v_call	j_call	cdr3_length	cdr3_nt	cdr3_aa
.	.	TRBV27	TRBJ1-6	13	TGTGCCAGCAGTTCACGGGATAATTCACCCCTCCACTTT	CASSSRDNSPLHF
.	once	TRBV2	TRBJ1-2	15	TGTGCCAGCAGTGTAGGGCAGGGTCCGTACTATGGCTACACCTTC	CASSVGQGPYYGYTF
.	.	TRBV4-2	TRBJ1-2	13	TGTGCCAGCAGCCAAGGCACAAACTATGGCTACACCTTC	CASSQGTNYGYTF
TRBD2	.	TRBV7-3	TRBJ2-1	15	TGTGCCAGCAGCTCTAGCGGGGGGGTTGGCAATGAGCAGTTCTTC	CASSSSGGVGNEQFF
.	.	TRBV7-9	TRBJ2-1	15	TGTGCCAGTAGCTTACCCGGGAGCACCTACAATGAGCAGTTCTTC	CASSLPGSTYNEQFF
TRBD2	.	TRBV5-4	TRBJ2-2	15	TGTGCCAGCAGCTTGGGGGGAGGGCGTATCGGGGAGCTGTTTTTT	CASSLGGGRIGELFF
TRBD1	.	TRBV4-2	TRBJ1-5	14	TGTGCCAGCAGCCCCCAGGACAGGAATCAGCCCCAGCATTTT	CASSPQDRNQPQHF
.	.	TRBV10-3	TRBJ1-2	15	TGTGCCATCAGTGACCTCTCAGGGACTAACTATGGCTACACCTTC	CAISDLSGTNYGYTF
TRBD2	.	TRBV5-4	TRBJ2-5	13	TGTGCCAGCACCTTAGCGGGAGGGGAGACCCAGTACTTC	CASTLAGGETQYF
.	.	TRBV9	TRBJ1-2	15	TGTGCCAGCAGCGGGTACCGGGATACTAACTATGGCTACACCTTC	CASSGYRDTNYGYTF
.	.	TRBV5-1	TRBJ1-4	14	TGCGCCAGCAGCTTGGGGCAGGCGGGGGAAAAACTGTTTTTT	CASSLGQAGEKLFF
TRBD1	.	TRBV27	TRBJ1-5	15	TGTGTCAGCAGTTTATCTCAGGGGGCCGGGCAGCCCCAGCATTTT	CVSSLSQGAGQPQHF
TRBD1	.	TRBV6-1	TRBJ1-1	15	TGTGCCAGCAATCCCGCGACAGGGGGCAGAACTGAAGCTTTCTTT	CASNPATGGRTEAFF
.	.	TRBV30	TRBJ1-2	13	TGTGCTGCCCTGGCGGGACCCGGCTATGGCTACACCTTC	CAALAGPGYGYTF
TRBD1	.	TRBV7-8	TRBJ1-2	13	TGTGCCAGCAGCTTACTTCAGGGGGATGGCTACACCTTC	CASSLLQGDGYTF
.	.	TRBV11-3	TRBJ1-2	17	TGTGCCAGCAGTCCCAATGGCTTCACCCGGAGTAGTCAGGGCTACACCTTC	CASSPNGFTRSSQGYTF
TRBD2	.	TRBV7-6	TRBJ2-1	16	TGTGCCAGCAGCATACCGACTAGCGGGGGGGACAATGAGCAGTTCTTC	CASSIPTSGGDNEQFF
.	.	TRBV7-2	TRBJ1-4	14	TGTGCCAGCAGCCCCTCCGTGTCTAATGAAAAACTGTTTTTT	CASSPSVSNEKLFF
TRBD1	.	TRBV11-2	TRBJ2-2	13	TGTGCCAGCAGCCTCGACAGGGCCGGGGAGCTGTTTTTT	CASSLDRAGELFF
TRBD2	.	TRBV29-1	TRBJ2-3	15	TGCAGCGTTGAAGATCCCCGGGAGGTGACAGATACGCAGTATTTT	CSVEDPREVTDTQYF
TRBD1	.	TRBV6-1	TRBJ1-2	13	TGTGCCAGCAGTGGGGACAGGGGGAATGGCTACACCTTC	CASSGDRGNGYTF
TRBD1	.	TRBV5-4	TRBJ2-3	14	TGTGCCAGCAGCGACGCGACAGGGTCAGATACGCAGTATTTT	CASSDATGSDTQYF
TRBD2	few	TRBV19	TRBJ2-3	15	TGTGCCAGTAGTATAGTGCGGGAGGGGGCAGATACGCAGTATTTT	CASSIVREGADTQYF
TRBD1	.	TRBV6-1	TRBJ2-2	17	TGTGCCAGCAGTGACCTCGCCCGGGACAGGAACACCGGGGAGCTGTTTTTT	CASSDLARDRNTGELFF
TRBD1	.	TRBV7-3	TRBJ1-1	16	TGTGCCAGCAGCTTAACGGGACAGCTGGAGAACACTGAAGCTTTCTTT	CASSLTGQLENTEAFF
TRBD1	.	TRBV19	TRBJ1-2	14	TGTGCCAGTAGGGGGGACAGTCCTAACTATGGCTACACCTTC	CASRGDSPNYGYTF
.	.	TRBV18	TRBJ1-1	13	TGTGCCAGCAAACCGGGACAAGTTACTGAAGCTTTCTTT	CASKPGQVTEAFF
.	.	TRBV2	TRBJ1-1	13	TGTGCCAGCAGTGTAGGAGGGACCCCTGAAGCTTTCTTT	CASSVGGTPEAFF
.	.	TRBV6-6	TRBJ1-1	15	TGTGCCAGCAGTTACAGGCCCGGCGGGAACACTGAAGCTTTCTTT	CASSYRPGGNTEAFF
.	.	TRBV14	TRBJ2-5	14	TGTGCCAGCGGGCCAGGGGTATCGATGAAGACCCAGTACTTC	CASGPGVSMKTQYF
TRBD1	.	TRBV6-5	TRBJ2-1	11	TGTGCCAGCAGTACCCGGGACAGGGAGTTCTTC	CASSTRDREFF
TRBD1	.	TRBV6-5	TRBJ2-2	14	TGTGCCAGCACCTTACAGGGGCCCACCGGGGAGCTGTTTTTT	CASTLQGPTGELFF
TRBD1	.	TRBV4-1	TRBJ2-2	15	TGCGCCAGCAGCCTTTTGGGACAGGACACCGGGGAGCTGTTTTTT	CASSLLGQDTGELFF
.	.	TRBV14	TRBJ1-2	15	TGTGCCAGCAGCCAAGATGGTGCCGGGGTGGGAGGCTACACCTTC	CASSQDGAGVGGYTF
TRBD1	.	TRBV2	TRBJ1-1	13	TGTGCCAGCAGTGGGGACAGTAACACTGAAGCTTTCTTT	CASSGDSNTEAFF
TRBD1	.	TRBV19	TRBJ1-2	16	TGTGCCAGTAGTTCTGGGACAGGGGGTACTAACTATGGCTACACCTTC	CASSSGTGGTNYGYTF
TRBD2	.	TRBV7-9	TRBJ2-6	19	TGTGCCAGCAGCTTCGAACTTAGCGGGGACCCCTCTGGGGCCAACGTCCTGACTTTC	CASSFELSGDPSGANVLTF
TRBD1	.	TRBV7-9	TRBJ2-3	16	TGTGCCAGCAGCCCTAGAGGGGACAGGAGCACAGATACGCAGTATTTT	CASSPRGDRSTDTQYF
.	few	TRBV30	TRBJ2-1	16	TGTGCCTGGAGTGTAGCTGGGCCGCGAATATACAATGAGCAGTTCTTC	CAWSVAGPRIYNEQFF
.	.	TRBV2	TRBJ2-3	13	TGTGCCAGCAGTCTAGGGGGCACAGATACGCAGTATTTT	CASSLGGTDTQYF
.	.	TRBV5-4	TRBJ2-1	13	TGTGCCAGCAGCTTGGCAGGGTCGGATGAGCAGTTCTTC	CASSLAGSDEQFF
.	.	TRBV7-9	TRBJ1-1	13	TGTGCCAGCAGCTTAGAAGGGGCCACTGAAGCTTTCTTT	CASSLEGATEAFF
TRBD1	.	TRBV28	TRBJ1-6	14	TGTGCCAGCAGCCAGACAGGGTGGAATTCACCCCTCCACTTT	CASSQTGWNSPLHF
TRBD2	.	TRBV19	TRBJ2-1	15	TGTGCCAGTAGTACTACTAGCGGGGGGGCGAATGAGCAGTTCTTC	CASSTTSGGANEQFF
.	once	TRBV12-5	TRBJ2-1	12	TGTGCTAGTGGTTTGTCAGGGAATGAGCAGTTCTTC	CASGLSGNEQFF
.	few	TRBV7-9	TRBJ2-6	14	TGTGCCAGCAGCGAGAACTCTGGGGCCAACGTCCTGACTTTC	CASSENSGANVLTF
TRBD1	.	TRBV19	TRBJ1-1	14	TGTGCCAGTAGCCTGACAGGGGGAAGTACTGAAGCTTTCTTT	CASSLTGGSTEAFF
TRBD2	few	TRBV5-1	TRBJ2-1	15	TGCGCCAGCACCCAGAGCGGGGGGGTTTACAATGAGCAGTTCTTC	CASTQSGGVYNEQFF
TRBD1	.	TRBV28	TRBJ2-5	14	TGTGCCAGCAGCAACATCGACAGGGGAGAGACCCAGTACTTC	CASSNIDRGETQYF
.	.	TRBV5-1	TRBJ1-1	14	TGCGCCAGCAGCGCCGGGACATCGAACACTGAAGCTTTCTTT	CASSAGTSNTEAFF
.	.	TRBV25-1	TRBJ1-1	15	TGTGCCAGCAGTGAATCTTTGGCCATGAACACTGAAGCTTTCTTT	CASSESLAMNTEAFF
.	.	TRBV19	TRBJ1-5	13	TGTGCCAGTAGTCGGGGTTATAATCAGCCCCAGCATTTT	CASSRGYNQPQHF
.	.	TRBV7-9	TRBJ2-4	14	TGTGCCAGCAGCTCCCAGGGGTCCAAAAACATTCAGTACTTC	CASSSQGSKNIQYF
.	.	TRBV20-1	TRBJ1-2	11	TGCAGTGCTAGCCCTTCCTATGGCTACACCTTC	CSASPSYGYTF
.	.	TRBV30	TRBJ1-6	14	TGTGCCTGGAGTTCGGGGGGAAATAATTCACCCCTCCACTTT	CAWSSGGNNSPLHF
.	.	TRBV14	TRBJ2-2	15	TGTGCCAGCAGCCAAGCCCCAGGGAGGTTCGGGGAGCTGTTTTTT	CASSQAPGRFGELFF
.	few	TRBV30	TRBJ2-3	11	TGTGCCTGGAGTATCAGTGATACGCAGTATTTT	CAWSISDTQYF
TRBD1	.	TRBV30	TRBJ1-2	14	TGTGCCTGGAGTGGGGACAGGGGAAGCTATGGCTACACCTTC	CAWSGDRGSYGYTF
.	.	TRBV4-2	TRBJ2-3	16	TGTGCCAGCAGCCCGGTGGCGGCGCGATACACAGATACGCAGTATTTT	CASSPVAARYTDTQYF
.	.	TRBV7-3	TRBJ2-3	14	TGTGCCAGCAGCTTAATGGGGGCGAAAGATACGCAGTATTTT	CASSLMGAKDTQYF